The 11 T cell receptor beta chains reported below all come from one sample, sequenced in a study of blood T cell repertoires in COVID-19. TCRdb keeps only in-frame clones here, not all; method: immunoSEQ multiplex PCR. The sample has under 300,000 clones, about 87% seen once. The sample comprised PBMCs or T cells enriched from blood (not recorded which). These receptors originate from a middle-aged woman with acute COVID-19.

This clone has only a few counts. V usage is TRBV5-1 and J usage is TRBJ2-2; possible D gene TRBD2, 5 bases. The CDR3 spans 16 residues. V lost 0 bases and J lost 2, with 11 bases in between. Germline-derived CDR1 and CDR2 are SGHRS and YFSETQ. The CDR3 coding sequence is TGCGCCAGCAGCTTGGTCTCCGGGGTAAACACCGGGGAGCTGTTTTTT. Residues: CASSLVSGVNTGELFF.

The chain employs TRBV4-2 and TRBJ2-5; 10 bases align to TRBD2. The CDR3 is 16 amino acids. Germline V lookup: CDR1 LGHNA, CDR2 YNFKEQ. V lost 0 bases, J lost 5 bases, and 6 bases stayed unmatched. CDR3 in DNA: TGTGCCAGCAGCCAAGATAGGGCTAGCGGGGGCGAGACCCAGTACTTC. It specifies CASSQDRASGGETQYF.

The chain combines TRBV9 with TRBJ2-3, with 9 nucleotides matching TRBD2. Germline lookup yields CDR1 SGDLS and CDR2 YYNGEE. CDR3 size: 19 residues. The junction had 14 bases not matched to a gene; V was cut back by 1 base and J by 2 bases. The DNA for the CDR3 is TGTGCCAGCAGCGTACAAGCGGGGGGTAGGGATGTGTTCACAGATACGCAGTATTTT. This encodes CASSVQAGGRDVFTDTQYF.

This chain joins TRBV4-3 and TRBJ1-5; TRBD1 might be the D (5 bases). Germline CDR1 and CDR2: LGHNA and YSLEER. Trimming took 1 base from V and 6 from J, leaving 10 bases between them. This CDR3 spans 14 amino acids. CDR3 coding DNA: TGCGCCAGCAGCCAAGCTCCAGGGCGTCAGCCCCAGCATTTT. Residues: CASSQAPGRQPQHF.

V and J are TRBV7-2 and TRBJ1-5; D gene uncertain. CDR1 SGHTA and CDR2 FQGNSA come from the germline V gene. Trimming took off 5 bases at V and 7 bases at J, with 9 bases between the two ends. This CDR3 region has 12 residues. DNA for the CDR3: TGTGCCAGCAGCCGTTATCCGCAGCCCCAGCATTTT. Translation gives CASSRYPQPQHF.

The V call is TRBV4-3, the J call TRBJ2-3; perhaps TRBD1 as D (5 bases). This CDR3 is built from 17 residues. V dropped 1 base and J dropped 0 bases, with 14 bases sitting between them. In germline, CDR1 is LGHNA, CDR2 YSLEER. The CDR3 DNA reads as TGCGCCAGCAGCCAAGTTTGGGGCAGCCCGAGCACAGATACGCAGTATTTT. Encoded protein: CASSQVWGSPSTDTQYF.

The rearrangement joins TRBV5-1 to TRBJ2-6, with D perhaps TRBD2 (5 bases). The length of the CDR3 is 15 residues. The germline V gene has CDR1 SGHRS and CDR2 YFSETQ. Deletions cut 2 bases from V and 0 bases from J, with 6 bases between. CDR3 bases: TGCGCCAGCAGCTTCCGGGACTCTGGGGCCAACGTCCTGACTTTC. It yields the protein CASSFRDSGANVLTF.

The chain uses TRBV19 and TRBJ2-1, with 10 bases that match TRBD2. CDR3 length: 14 amino acids. Germline V lookup: CDR1 LNHDA, CDR2 SQIVND (reference sequence). Germline trimming cut 2 bases from V and 9 bases from J; bases unmatched to any gene: 4. The CDR3 spells CASSILSGRGEQFF. The DNA for the CDR3 is TGTGCCAGTAGTATACTAAGCGGGAGGGGTGAGCAGTTCTTC.

This clone was seen more than once but under ten times. The chain employs TRBV7-8 and TRBJ1-2; 11 bases map to TRBD1. Looked up from germline, CDR1 is SGHVS and CDR2 is FQNEAQ. The CDR3 contains 15 residues. Trimming removed 3 bases from V and 10 bases from J; junction bases left unmatched: 10. The CDR3 DNA reads TGTGCCAGCAGCTTCCGGACAGGGGGCGGCTTTTACTACACCTTC. This codes for CASSFRTGGGFYYTF.

The chain employs TRBV10-1 and TRBJ1-5; D not resolved. The CDR3 spans 13 residues. Germline CDR1 and CDR2: WNHNN and SYGVQD (reference sequence). Deletions cut 2 bases from V and 7 bases from J, with 9 bases between. CDR3 bases: TGCGCCAGCAGTGAGATGGCGGGACAGCCCCAGCATTTT. Its protein product is CASSEMAGQPQHF.

The chain couples TRBV5-1 to TRBJ1-2, with D hard to call. The CDR3 is 13 residues long. CDR1 and CDR2 from the germline V gene are SGHRS and YFSETQ. With 5 bases removed from V and 3 bases from J, the gap between germline ends came to 11 bases. Written as DNA, the CDR3 is TGCGCCAGCAGTTACGGCGGCGACTATGGCTACACCTTC. Translating gives CASSYGGDYGYTF.